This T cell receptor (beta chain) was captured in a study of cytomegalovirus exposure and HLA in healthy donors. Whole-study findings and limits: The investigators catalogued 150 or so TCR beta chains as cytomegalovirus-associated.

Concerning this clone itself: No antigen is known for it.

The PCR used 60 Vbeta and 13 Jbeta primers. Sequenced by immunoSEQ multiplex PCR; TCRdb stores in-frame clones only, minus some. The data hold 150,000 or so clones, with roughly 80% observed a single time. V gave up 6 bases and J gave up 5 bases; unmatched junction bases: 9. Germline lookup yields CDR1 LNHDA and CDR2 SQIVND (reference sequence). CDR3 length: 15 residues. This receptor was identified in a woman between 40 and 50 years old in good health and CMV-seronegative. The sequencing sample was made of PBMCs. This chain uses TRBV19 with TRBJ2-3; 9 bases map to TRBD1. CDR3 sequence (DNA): TGTGCCAGTAGGGACAGGGGTCGTATCGGAGATACGCAGTATTTT. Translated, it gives CASRDRGRIGDTQYF.